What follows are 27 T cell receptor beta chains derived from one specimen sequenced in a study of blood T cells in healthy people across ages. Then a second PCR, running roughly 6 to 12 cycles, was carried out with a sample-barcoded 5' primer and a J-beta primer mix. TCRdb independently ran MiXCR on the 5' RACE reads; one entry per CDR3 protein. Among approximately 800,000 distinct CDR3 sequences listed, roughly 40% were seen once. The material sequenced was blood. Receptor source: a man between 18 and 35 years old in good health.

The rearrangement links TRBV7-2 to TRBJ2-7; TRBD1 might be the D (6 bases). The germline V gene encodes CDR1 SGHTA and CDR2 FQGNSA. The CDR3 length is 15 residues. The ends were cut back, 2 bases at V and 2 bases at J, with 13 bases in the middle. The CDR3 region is CASSLPQGLAYEQYF. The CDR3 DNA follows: TGTGCCAGCAGCTTACCTCAGGGGCTCGCCTACGAGCAGTACTTC.

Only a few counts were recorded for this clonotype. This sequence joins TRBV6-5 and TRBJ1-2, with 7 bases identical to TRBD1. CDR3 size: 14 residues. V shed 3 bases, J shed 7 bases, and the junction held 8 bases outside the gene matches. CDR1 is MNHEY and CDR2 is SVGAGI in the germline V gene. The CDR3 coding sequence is TGTGCCAGCAGTTATGGGGCAACAGGGGTTGGCTACACCTTC. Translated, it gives CASSYGATGVGYTF.

DNA of the CDR3: TGCAGCGGAAAAAGGGGTGTGGGAGTGGAGACCCAGTACTTC. Protein sequence: CSGKRGVGVETQYF. The chain uses TRBV29-1 and TRBJ2-4; D may be TRBD1 or TRBD2 (5 bases each). With the DNA end fitting TRBJ2-5 better, the J assignment may be wrong. Looked up from germline, CDR1 is SQVTM and CDR2 is ANQGSEA. The CDR3 is made up of 14 amino acids.

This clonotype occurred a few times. The CDR3 region is CSVTQGYEQYF. DNA of the CDR3: TGCAGTGTAACTCAGGGGTACGAGCAGTACTTC. V usage is TRBV20-1 and J usage is TRBJ2-7; possibly TRBD1 for D (6 bases). This CDR3 spans 11 amino acids. The germline V gene has CDR1 DFQATT and CDR2 SNEGSKA (reference sequence). Trimming left V 7 bases short and J 4 bases short, with 11 bases between.

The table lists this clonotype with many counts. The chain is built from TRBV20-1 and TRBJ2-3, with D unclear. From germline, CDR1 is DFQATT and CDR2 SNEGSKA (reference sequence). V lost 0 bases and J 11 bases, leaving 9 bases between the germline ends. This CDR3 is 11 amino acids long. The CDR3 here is CSARDLSVQYF. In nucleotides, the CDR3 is TGCAGTGCTAGAGATCTGAGTGTGCAGTATTTT.

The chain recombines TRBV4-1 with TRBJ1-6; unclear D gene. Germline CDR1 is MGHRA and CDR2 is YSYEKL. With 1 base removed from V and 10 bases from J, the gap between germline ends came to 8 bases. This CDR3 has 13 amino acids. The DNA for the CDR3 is TGCGCCAGCAGCCAAGTTCAGGAGTCACCCCTCCACTTT. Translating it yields CASSQVQESPLHF.

Here the CDR3 reads CSARVGSRWETQYF. CDR3 bases: TGCAGTGCTAGAGTCGGGAGTCGTTGGGAGACCCAGTACTTC. This chain uses TRBV20-1 with TRBJ2-5; D is perhaps TRBD2 (6 bases). V dropped 1 base and J dropped 5 bases, with 14 bases sitting between them. Germline CDR1 DFQATT, CDR2 SNEGSKA (reference sequence). The CDR3 is 14 residues long.

CDR3 sequence: CASTKGPGRSDTQYF. CDR3 bases: TGTGCCAGCACCAAGGGTCCGGGGAGGTCAGATACGCAGTATTTT. This chain uses TRBV12-3 or TRBV12-4 with TRBJ2-3; TRBD2 might be the D (6 bases). The V end was cut by 7 bases, the J end by 4 bases, with 18 bases between. The CDR3 covers 15 residues.

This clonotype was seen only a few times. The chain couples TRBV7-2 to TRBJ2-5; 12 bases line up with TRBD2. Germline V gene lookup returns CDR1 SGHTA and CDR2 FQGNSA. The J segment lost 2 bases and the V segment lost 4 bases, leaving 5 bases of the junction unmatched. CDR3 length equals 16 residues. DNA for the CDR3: TGTGCCAGCAGCTCAGCCCTAGCGGGGGGGCAAGAGACCCAGTACTTC. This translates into CASSSALAGGQETQYF. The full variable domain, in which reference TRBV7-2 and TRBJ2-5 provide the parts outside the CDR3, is GAGVSQSPSNKVTEKGKDVELRCDPISGHTALYWYRQSLGQGLEFLIYFQGNSAPDKSGLPSDRFSAERTGGSVSTLTIQRTQQEDSAVYLCASSSALAGGQETQYFGPGTRLLVL.

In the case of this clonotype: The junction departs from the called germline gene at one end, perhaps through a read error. This CDR3 is CASEPGSSCNEQFF. The CDR3, as DNA: TGTGCTAGTGAACCGGGCAGCTCCTGCAATGAGCAGTTCTTC. J is TRBJ2-1 and V is TRBV12-5; D uncertain. The CDR3 is 14 amino acids. CDR1 and CDR2 from the germline V gene are LGHNT and FRNRAP.

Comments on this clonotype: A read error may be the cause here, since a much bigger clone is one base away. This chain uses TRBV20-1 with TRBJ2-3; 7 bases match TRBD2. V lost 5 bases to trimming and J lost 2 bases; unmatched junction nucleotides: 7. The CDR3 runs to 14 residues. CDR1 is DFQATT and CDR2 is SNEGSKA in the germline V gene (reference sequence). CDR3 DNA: TGCAGTGCTGGAGTTGCGGGGGACACAGATACGCAGTATTTT. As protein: CSAGVAGDTDTQYF.

Here the CDR3 reads CASSVRAEETQYF. For the CDR3, the DNA is TGTGCCAGCAGTGTTCGGGCGGAAGAGACCCAGTACTTC. The V and J genes are TRBV12-3 or TRBV12-4 and TRBJ2-5; D gene ambiguous. Trimming took 5 bases from V and 3 from J, leaving 10 bases between them. CDR3 length: 13 residues.

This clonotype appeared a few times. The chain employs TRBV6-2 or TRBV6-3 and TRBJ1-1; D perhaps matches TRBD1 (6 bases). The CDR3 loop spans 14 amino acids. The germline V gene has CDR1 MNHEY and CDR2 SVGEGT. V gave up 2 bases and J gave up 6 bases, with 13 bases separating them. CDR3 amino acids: CASSYPLRGPEAFF. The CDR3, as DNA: TGTGCCAGCAGTTACCCTCTCAGGGGCCCTGAAGCTTTCTTT.

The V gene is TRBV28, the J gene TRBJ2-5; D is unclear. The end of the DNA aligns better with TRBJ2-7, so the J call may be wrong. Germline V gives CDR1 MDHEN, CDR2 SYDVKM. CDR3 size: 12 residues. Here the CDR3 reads CASSFEDYEQYF. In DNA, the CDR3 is TGTGCCAGCAGTTTTGAGGACTACGAGCAGTACTTC.

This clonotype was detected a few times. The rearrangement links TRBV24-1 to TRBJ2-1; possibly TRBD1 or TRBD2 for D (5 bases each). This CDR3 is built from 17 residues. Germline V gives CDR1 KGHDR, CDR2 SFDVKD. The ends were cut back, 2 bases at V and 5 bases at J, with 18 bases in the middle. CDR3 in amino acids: CATSDSSWGSSDNEQFF. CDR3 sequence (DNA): TGTGCCACCAGTGATTCTTCTTGGGGGAGTTCGGACAATGAGCAGTTCTTC.

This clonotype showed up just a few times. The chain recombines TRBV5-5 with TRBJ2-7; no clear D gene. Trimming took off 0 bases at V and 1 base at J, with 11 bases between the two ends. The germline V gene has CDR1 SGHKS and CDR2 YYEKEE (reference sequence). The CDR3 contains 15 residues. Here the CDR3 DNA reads TGTGCCAGCAGCTTGGGGCTCCCCGGGTCCTACGAGCAGTACTTC. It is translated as CASSLGLPGSYEQYF.

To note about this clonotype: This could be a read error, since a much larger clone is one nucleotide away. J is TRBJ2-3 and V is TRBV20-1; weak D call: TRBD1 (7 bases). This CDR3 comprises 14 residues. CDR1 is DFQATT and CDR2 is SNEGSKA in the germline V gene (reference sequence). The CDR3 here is CSAGRDSRTDTRYF. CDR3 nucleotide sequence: TGCAGTGCTGGGCGGGACAGCCGCACAGATACGCGGTATTTT.

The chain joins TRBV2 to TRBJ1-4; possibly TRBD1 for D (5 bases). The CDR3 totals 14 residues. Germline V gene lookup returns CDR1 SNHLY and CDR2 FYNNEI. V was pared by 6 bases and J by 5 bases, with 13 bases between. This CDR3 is CASRQAPKNEKLFF. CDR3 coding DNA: TGTGCCAGCAGACAGGCACCTAAGAATGAAAAACTGTTTTTT.

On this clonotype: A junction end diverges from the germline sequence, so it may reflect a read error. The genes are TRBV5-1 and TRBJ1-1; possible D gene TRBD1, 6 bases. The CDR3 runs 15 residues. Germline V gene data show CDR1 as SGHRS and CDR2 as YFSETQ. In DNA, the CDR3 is TGTGCCAGCAGCTTGGGGGCCTTGGGAGGCACTGAAGCTTTCTTT. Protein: CASSLGALGGTEAFF.

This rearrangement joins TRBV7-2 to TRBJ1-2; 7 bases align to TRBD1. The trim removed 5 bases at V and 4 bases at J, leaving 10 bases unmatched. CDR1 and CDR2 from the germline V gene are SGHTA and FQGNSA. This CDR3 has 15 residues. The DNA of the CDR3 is TGTGCCAGCAGCCCAGACGGGACAGCTTTCTATGGCTACACCTTC. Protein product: CASSPDGTAFYGYTF.

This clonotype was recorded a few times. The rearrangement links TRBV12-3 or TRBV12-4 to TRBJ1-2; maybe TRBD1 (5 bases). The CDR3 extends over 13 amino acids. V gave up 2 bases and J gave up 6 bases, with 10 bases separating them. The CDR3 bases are TGTGCCAGCAGTTTAATAGCGGGGGATGGCTACACCTTC. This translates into CASSLIAGDGYTF.

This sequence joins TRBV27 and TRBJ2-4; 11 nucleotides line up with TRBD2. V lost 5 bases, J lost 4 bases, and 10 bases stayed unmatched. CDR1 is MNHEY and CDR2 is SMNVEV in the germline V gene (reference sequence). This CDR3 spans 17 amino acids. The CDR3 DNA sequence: TGTGCCAGCAGTCCCCTCGGACTAGCGGGTATTAAAAACATTCAGTACTTC. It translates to CASSPLGLAGIKNIQYF.

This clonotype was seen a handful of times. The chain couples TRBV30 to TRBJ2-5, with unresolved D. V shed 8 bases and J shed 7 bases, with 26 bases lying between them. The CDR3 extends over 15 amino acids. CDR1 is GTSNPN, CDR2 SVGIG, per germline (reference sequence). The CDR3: CARTAWSGSRTTQYF. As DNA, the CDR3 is TGTGCCCGAACGGCCTGGAGTGGATCGCGAACGACCCAGTACTTC.

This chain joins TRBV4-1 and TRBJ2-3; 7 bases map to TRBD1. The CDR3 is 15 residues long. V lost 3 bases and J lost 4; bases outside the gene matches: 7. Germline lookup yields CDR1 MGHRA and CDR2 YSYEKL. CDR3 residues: CASSHKQGNPDTQYF. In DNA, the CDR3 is TGCGCCAGCAGCCACAAACAGGGGAACCCAGATACGCAGTATTTT.

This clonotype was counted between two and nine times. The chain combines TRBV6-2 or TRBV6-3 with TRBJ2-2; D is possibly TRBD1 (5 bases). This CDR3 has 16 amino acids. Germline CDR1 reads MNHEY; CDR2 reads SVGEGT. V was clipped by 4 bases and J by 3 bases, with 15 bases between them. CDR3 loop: CASSSPRVLDTGELFF. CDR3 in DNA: TGTGCCAGCAGTTCACCCAGGGTACTCGACACCGGGGAGCTGTTTTTT.

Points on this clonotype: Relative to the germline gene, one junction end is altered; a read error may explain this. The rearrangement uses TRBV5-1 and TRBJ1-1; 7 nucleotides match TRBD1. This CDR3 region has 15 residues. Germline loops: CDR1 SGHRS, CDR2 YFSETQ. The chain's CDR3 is CASSSGTAGSTGAFF. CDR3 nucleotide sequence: TGCGCCAGCAGCTCTGGGACAGCAGGAAGCACTGGAGCTTTCTTT.

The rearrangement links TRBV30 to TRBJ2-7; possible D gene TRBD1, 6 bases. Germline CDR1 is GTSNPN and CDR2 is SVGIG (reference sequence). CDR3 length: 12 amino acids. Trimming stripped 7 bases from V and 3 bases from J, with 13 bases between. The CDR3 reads CAFTRDIYEQYF. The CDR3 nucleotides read TGTGCCTTTACCCGGGACATCTACGAGCAGTACTTC. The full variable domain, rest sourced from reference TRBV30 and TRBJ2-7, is SQTIHQWPATLVQPVGSPLSLECTVEGTSNPNLYWYRQAAGRGLQLLFYSVGIGQISSEVPQNLSASRPQDRQFILSSKKLLLSDSGFYLCAFTRDIYEQYFGPGTRLTVT.